The 10 T cell receptor beta chains below all came from one sample that was sequenced in a study of blood T cell repertoires in COVID-19. Profiling relied on immunoSEQ multiplex PCR, and the TCRdb table lists in-frame clones only, not all of them. The sample consists of 330,000 or so clones, around nine tenths of them appearing once. The sequenced material came from PBMCs or T cells enriched from blood (not recorded which). These receptors were collected from a man aged 30 to 39 who had recovered from COVID-19.

The chain couples TRBV10-1 to TRBJ1-5; D is uncertain. There are 13 residues in the CDR3. Trimming shortened V by 4 bases and J by 1 base, and 5 bases separated the two germline ends. Germline CDR1 is WNHNN and CDR2 is SYGVQD (reference sequence). CDR3: CASSAGSNQPQHF. DNA for the CDR3: TGCGCCAGCAGTGCGGGAAGCAATCAGCCCCAGCATTTT.

The chain couples TRBV2 to TRBJ1-1; D is unclear. CDR3 length: 14 residues. Per the germline V gene, CDR1 is SNHLY and CDR2 is FYNNEI. V lost 6 bases and J 5 bases, leaving 16 bases between the germline ends. In DNA, the CDR3 is TGTGCCAGCAGGGCCGGAGAATTGGAGACTGAAGCTTTCTTT. Translated: CASRAGELETEAFF.

V and J are TRBV5-1 and TRBJ2-4; TRBD1 matches 7 bases. Losses at the gene ends were 0 bases for V and 3 bases for J; bases not matched to a gene: 3. Germline V gives CDR1 SGHRS, CDR2 YFSETQ. This CDR3 has 15 amino acids. The CDR3 bases are TGCGCCAGCAGCTTGGGCAGGGGGAACAAAAACATTCAGTACTTC. As protein: CASSLGRGNKNIQYF.

The CDR3 DNA sequence: TGTGCCAGTCAGCTAACAGGTGGAAAAAACATTCAGTACTTC. Amino acids: CASQLTGGKNIQYF. The chain has TRBV5-5 and TRBJ2-4, with D possibly TRBD1 on 5 matching bases. Trimming stripped 8 bases from V and 4 bases from J, with 16 bases between. The CDR3 covers 14 residues. CDR1 is SGHKS, CDR2 YYEKEE, per germline (reference sequence).

About this clone itself: Different DNA sequences within this sample yield the same CDR3. The J gene is TRBJ1-2, the V gene TRBV28; TRBD1 is a possible D gene (5 bases). Trimming shortened V by 6 bases and J by 5 bases, and 10 bases separated the two germline ends. Per germline, CDR1 MDHEN and CDR2 SYDVKM. This CDR3 is built from 12 residues. CDR3 bases: TGTGCCAGCAGCTCCCGGGGGTATGGCTACACCTTC. The encoded protein is CASSSRGYGYTF.

Remarks on this clone: This same CDR3 is encoded by further DNA sequences in the sample. This chain's CDR3 is CASSLGQSQETQYF. The CDR3 DNA follows: TGTGCCAGCAGCTTAGGACAGAGCCAAGAGACCCAGTACTTC. V and J are TRBV11-2 and TRBJ2-5, with a possible D match to TRBD1 (5 bases). Germline assignment: CDR1 SGHAT and CDR2 FQNNGV. Deletions cut 1 base from V and 1 base from J, with 7 bases between. The length of the CDR3 is 14 residues.

The rearrangement links TRBV5-1 to TRBJ2-3, with D possibly TRBD1 on 5 matching bases. V lost 1 base, J lost 0 bases, and 9 bases lay in between. Looked up from germline, CDR1 is SGHRS and CDR2 is YFSETQ. There are 15 residues in the CDR3. As DNA, the CDR3 is TGCGCCAGCAGCTTGAGACAGCCAAGCACAGATACGCAGTATTTT. Its translation is CASSLRQPSTDTQYF.

This chain links TRBV4-1 with TRBJ1-4; no clear D. Trimming took 0 bases from V and 8 from J, leaving 16 bases between them. The CDR3 has 16 amino acids. Germline V gives CDR1 MGHRA, CDR2 YSYEKL. Here the CDR3 DNA reads TGCGCCAGCAGCCAAGATATCGGGAAGGGAAACGAAAAACTGTTTTTT. It specifies CASSQDIGKGNEKLFF.

The chain recombines TRBV18 with TRBJ2-5; 7 nucleotides agree with TRBD1. This CDR3 is built from 15 residues. The germline CDR1 and CDR2 sequences are KGHSH and LQKENI. The trim removed 4 bases at V and 5 bases at J, leaving 10 bases unmatched. The CDR3 is CASSQTTGIMETQYF. As DNA, the CDR3 is TGTGCCAGCTCACAAACGACAGGGATCATGGAGACCCAGTACTTC.

The genes are TRBV6-5 and TRBJ2-3; D ambiguous. CDR1 is MNHEY and CDR2 is SVGAGI in the germline V gene. V was trimmed by 7 bases and J by 1 base, leaving 12 bases between them. The CDR3 spans 14 residues. The CDR3 nucleotides are TGTGCCAGCACCTCCTCGTCCGGCACAGATACGCAGTATTTT. It is translated as CASTSSSGTDTQYF.